Listed here are 7 T cell receptor beta chains from one sample, sequenced in a study of early T cells in non-severe SARS-CoV-2 infection. TCRdb recomputed calls from the 5' RACE reads with MiXCR, one row per CDR3 protein. This sample carries fewer than 65,000 distinct CDR3 sequences, almost 9.5% of them seen once, and the ten largest clones take 15%. Sequenced sample: whole blood. The source of these receptors is an adult who was a healthcare worker with PCR-confirmed SARS-CoV-2 infection or an uninfected control (not recorded which).

The chain joins TRBV7-6 to TRBJ2-1; a weak D match, TRBD2 (6 bases). Germline V gene lookup returns CDR1 SGHVS and CDR2 FNYEAQ. The CDR3 has 16 amino acids. V gave up 0 bases and J gave up 0 bases, with 9 bases separating them. The CDR3 sequence is CASSLARGSSYNEQFF. CDR3 coding DNA: TGTGCCAGCAGCTTAGCGCGGGGTAGCTCCTACAATGAGCAGTTCTTC.

The chain has TRBV2 and TRBJ1-6; 8 bases agree with TRBD1. Germline V gene sequence: CDR1 SNHLY, CDR2 FYNNEI. The CDR3 has 14 amino acids. V dropped 6 bases and J dropped 10; count of bases not matched to a gene: 8. CDR3 sequence (DNA): TGTGCCAGCAGGCTACAGGGGGTAGGATCACCCCTCCACTTT. Protein product: CASRLQGVGSPLHF.

This clonotype appeared many times. V usage is TRBV28 and J usage is TRBJ2-7; D may be TRBD2 (6 bases). The germline CDR1 and CDR2 sequences are MDHEN and SYDVKM. The CDR3 has 14 amino acids. V lost 6 bases to trimming and J lost 2 bases, with 14 bases between them. This CDR3 is CASSMSGRAYEQYF. As DNA, the CDR3 is TGTGCCAGCAGCATGTCCGGGAGAGCCTACGAGCAGTACTTC. Full variable domain (remainder filled in from reference TRBV28 and TRBJ2-7): DVKVTQSSRYLVKRTGEKVFLECVQDMDHENMFWYRQDPGLGLRLIYFSYDVKMKEKGDIPEGYSVSREKKERFSLILESASTNQTSMYLCASSMSGRAYEQYFGPGTRLTVT.

This clonotype appeared a few times. The V call is TRBV6-5, the J call TRBJ1-1; D is unresolved. Germline V gene sequence: CDR1 MNHEY, CDR2 SVGAGI. This CDR3 has 15 amino acids. Trimming took off 6 bases at V and 7 bases at J, with 21 bases between the two ends. CDR3 coding DNA: TGTGCCAGCAGCCCCAGCCCCTCACGAAACCATGAAGCTTTCTTT. Translated: CASSPSPSRNHEAFF.

There are a few counts of this clonotype. The V call is TRBV6-2 or TRBV6-3, the J call TRBJ2-1; D might be TRBD1 (6 bases). The CDR3 consists of 17 residues. The V end lost 2 bases, the J end lost 5 bases, and 19 bases lay between the germline ends. In germline, CDR1 is MNHEY, CDR2 SVGEGT. The CDR3 region has the DNA TGTGCCAGCAGTTACCGGATTGGGGCAGGGGCCCACAATGAGCAGTTCTTC. Amino acids: CASSYRIGAGAHNEQFF.

In its sample, this clonotype was seen many times. This chain connects TRBV7-2 to TRBJ1-2, with D unclear. CDR3 length: 13 residues. Germline V gives CDR1 SGHTA, CDR2 FQGNSA. The germline V and J ends were trimmed by 5 bases and 2 bases, with 9 bases remaining between them. The CDR3 DNA is TGTGCCAGCAGCCGAACCCAGAACTATGGCTACACCTTC. The encoded protein is CASSRTQNYGYTF.

The chain uses TRBV29-1 and TRBJ2-3; 8 bases match TRBD2. J gave up 0 bases and V 5 bases, and 7 bases lay outside the gene matches. Germline values: CDR1 SQVTM, CDR2 ANQGSEA. This CDR3 is built from 15 residues. CDR3 DNA sequence: TGCAGCGTTAAAAGGACTAGCCGTAGCACAGATACGCAGTATTTT. This codes for CSVKRTSRSTDTQYF.